Sequencing of this T cell receptor beta chain was carried out in a study of T-cell reconstitution after alpha-beta-depleted transplantation in children. This clonotype has just a few counts. Preparation of the TCRbeta library was carried out with unique molecular identifiers. One entry per CDR3 protein, called by TCRdb with MiXCR from the PCR reads. The sample consists of hundreds of thousands of distinct CDR3 sequences, roughly 13% of them appearing once. The sample was PBMCs, mostly from graft donor cells, taken 360 days after TCRalphabeta/CD19-depleted stem cell transplant. The receptor comes from a male patient between 5 and 17 years old who had a stem cell transplant for acute myeloid leukemia, so the T cells may come from the graft donor.

CDR3 coding DNA: TGCAGCGTTAAAAGTAAGAACACTGAAGCTTTCTTT. It translates to CSVKSKNTEAFF. The chain carries TRBV29-1 and TRBJ1-1; D uncertain. Germline V CDR1 and CDR2: SQVTM, ANQGSEA. Trimming removed 5 bases from V and 1 base from J, with 8 bases in between. The length of the CDR3 is 12 residues.